This TCR beta chain was found in a study of STAT3 mutations in large granular lymphocyte leukemia. Comment on this clone: Its antigen is not identified.

Germline V gives CDR1 SGDLS, CDR2 YYNGEE. The germline V and J ends were trimmed by 3 bases and 2 bases, with 13 bases remaining between them. The CDR3 extends over 15 amino acids. Assay used: immunoSEQ multiplex PCR; TCRdb lists only in-frame clones, some missing. The table lists over 30,000 clones, about 88% of them singletons. Overall study findings and caveats: Persisting codominant clonotypes may have hidden a small pathogenic clone. In T-cell large granular lymphocyte leukemia, about half of patients showed multiple immunodominant subclonotypes.

The specimen was PBMCs. The chain links TRBV9 to TRBJ2-3; no firm D call. The receptor was isolated from a human donor with T large granular lymphocyte leukemia. Some clones in this sample may be carry-over from other donors' samples. This chain's CDR3 is CASSAPLGPTDTQYF. DNA for the CDR3: TGTGCCAGCAGCGCGCCATTGGGCCCCACAGATACGCAGTATTTT. Full variable domain (remainder filled in from reference TRBV9 and TRBJ2-3): DSGVTQTPKHLITATGQRVTLRCSPRSGDLSVYWYQQSLDQGLQFLIQYYNGEERAKGNILERFSAQQFPDLHSELNLSSLELGDSALYFCASSAPLGPTDTQYFGPGTRLTVL.